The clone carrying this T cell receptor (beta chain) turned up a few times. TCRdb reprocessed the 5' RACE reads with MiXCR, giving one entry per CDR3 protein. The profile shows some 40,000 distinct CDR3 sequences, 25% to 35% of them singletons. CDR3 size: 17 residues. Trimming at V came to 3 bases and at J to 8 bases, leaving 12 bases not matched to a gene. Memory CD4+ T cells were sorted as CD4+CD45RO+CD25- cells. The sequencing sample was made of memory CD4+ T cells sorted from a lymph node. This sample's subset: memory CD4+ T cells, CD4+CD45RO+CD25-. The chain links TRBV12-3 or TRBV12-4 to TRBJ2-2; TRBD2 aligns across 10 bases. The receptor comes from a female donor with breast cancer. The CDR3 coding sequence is TGTGCCAGCAGTTTTGACCTAGCGGGAGCTGGGGGAGGGGAGCTGTTTTTT. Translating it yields CASSFDLAGAGGGELFF.